This entry features one T cell receptor (beta chain) sequence. What it binds is unknown. With RNA at 10%, 30% or 50%, naive CD8 libraries came from around 20,000 to 1,000,000 sorted cells. Naive CD8 T cells were picked out by sorting for CD8+CD4-CCR7+CD45RA+. With 7 bases removed from V and 4 bases from J, the gap between germline ends came to 16 bases. Germline V gene lookup returns CDR1 LNHDA and CDR2 SQIVND (reference sequence). CDR3 length: 14 amino acids. The sample is drawn from a study of molecular identifiers for immune sequencing clone quantification. General study results and limits: Identical barcode-sharing TCR molecules could lead to underestimated sizes for highly expanded clones. The share of molecules held by clones above 20 RNA copies was over 98% in effector cells and under 1% in naive cells.

TCRdb redid the calling of the PCR reads with MiXCR, one entry per CDR3 protein. Among over 550,000 distinct CDR3 sequences listed, about 25% were seen once. Sample: naive CD8+ T cells from blood, with Jurkat cell RNA spiked in. Indicated subset: FACS-sorted CD8+CD4-CCR7+CD45RA+ naive T cells. The V gene is TRBV19, the J gene TRBJ1-2; D uncertain. The receptor comes from a human donor in good health. Some libraries in this study had Jurkat cell RNA spiked in. For the CDR3, the DNA is TGTGCCAGTATTGCGAGGGATTTTACCTATGGCTACACCTTC. Protein product: CASIARDFTYGYTF.